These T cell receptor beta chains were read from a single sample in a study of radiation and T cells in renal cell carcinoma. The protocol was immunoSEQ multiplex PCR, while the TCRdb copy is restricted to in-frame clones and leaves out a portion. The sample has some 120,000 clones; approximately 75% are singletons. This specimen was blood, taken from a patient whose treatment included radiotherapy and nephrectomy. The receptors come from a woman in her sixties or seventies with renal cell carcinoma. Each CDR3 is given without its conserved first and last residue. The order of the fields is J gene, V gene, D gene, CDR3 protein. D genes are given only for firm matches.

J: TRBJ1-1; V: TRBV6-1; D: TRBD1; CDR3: ASSEAWTGGRTEAF
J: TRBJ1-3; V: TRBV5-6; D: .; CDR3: ASNLGGNTIY
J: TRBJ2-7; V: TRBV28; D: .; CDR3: ASSRNRDKEY
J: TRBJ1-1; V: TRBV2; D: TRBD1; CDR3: ASTGQMNTEAF
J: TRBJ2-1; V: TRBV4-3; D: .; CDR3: ASSQEWAVGREQF
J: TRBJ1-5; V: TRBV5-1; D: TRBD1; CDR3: ASSLTTGVGNQPQH
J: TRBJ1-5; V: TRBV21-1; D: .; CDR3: ASSKAQWTGGRQPQH
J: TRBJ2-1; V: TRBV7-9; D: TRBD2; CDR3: ASSHQAGGPTDEQF
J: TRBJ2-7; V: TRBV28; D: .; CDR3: ASSFRVAGGEQY
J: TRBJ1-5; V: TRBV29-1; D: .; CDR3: SVGGGNQPQH
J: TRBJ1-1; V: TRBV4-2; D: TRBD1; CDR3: ASSQIGGQGRPEAF
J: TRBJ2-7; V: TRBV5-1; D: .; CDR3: ASSLSGVYEQY
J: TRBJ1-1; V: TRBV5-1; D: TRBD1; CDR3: ASSLRGGETEAF
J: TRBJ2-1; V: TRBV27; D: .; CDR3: ASSYSGDLYNEQF
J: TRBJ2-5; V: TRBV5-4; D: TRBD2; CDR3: ASSPGTSQETQY
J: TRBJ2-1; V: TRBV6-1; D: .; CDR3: ATLYQPGPQF
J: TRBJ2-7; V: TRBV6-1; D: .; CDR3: ASTYLNRDEQY
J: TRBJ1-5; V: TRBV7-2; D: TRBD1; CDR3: ASSWGQGQPQH
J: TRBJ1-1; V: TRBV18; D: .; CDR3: ASSPAQAGEAF
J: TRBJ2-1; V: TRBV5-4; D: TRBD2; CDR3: ASSSQRLAGNEQF
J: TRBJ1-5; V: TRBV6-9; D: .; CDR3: ASSYSSGQPQH
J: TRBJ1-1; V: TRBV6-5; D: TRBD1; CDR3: ASRVPGQGNTEAF
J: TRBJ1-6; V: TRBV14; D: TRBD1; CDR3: ASSQEKRTGPGGNSPLH
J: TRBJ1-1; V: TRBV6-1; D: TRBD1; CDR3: ASRDRRPNTEAF
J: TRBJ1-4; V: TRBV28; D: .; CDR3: ASSLSSSQEKLF
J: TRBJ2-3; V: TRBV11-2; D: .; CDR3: ASSLADAGFTDTQY
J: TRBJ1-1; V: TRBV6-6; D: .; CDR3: ASSYAGTAF
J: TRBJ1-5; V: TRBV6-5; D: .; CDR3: ASSFGRSNQPQH